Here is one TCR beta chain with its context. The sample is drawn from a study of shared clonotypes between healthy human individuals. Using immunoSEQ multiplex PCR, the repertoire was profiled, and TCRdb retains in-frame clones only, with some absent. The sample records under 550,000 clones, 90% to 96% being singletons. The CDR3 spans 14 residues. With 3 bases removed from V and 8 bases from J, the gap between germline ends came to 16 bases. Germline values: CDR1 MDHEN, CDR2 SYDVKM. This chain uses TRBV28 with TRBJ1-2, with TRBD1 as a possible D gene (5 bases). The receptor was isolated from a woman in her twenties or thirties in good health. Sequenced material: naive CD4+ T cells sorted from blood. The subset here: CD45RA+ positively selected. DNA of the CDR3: TGTGCCAGCAGTTTCCCCAGGGACCCCTCCGGCTACACCTTC. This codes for CASSFPRDPSGYTF.